This T cell receptor (beta chain) was observed in a study of post-analysis software for immune sequencing data. Study-wide context: In terms of disease course, relapsing-remitting, secondary progressive and progressive-relapsing multiple sclerosis were included. Overall study findings and caveats: The normalized Chao1 diversity of multiple sclerosis patients was significantly lower than that of controls. Elevated frequency relative to controls characterized a handful of TRBV segments in patients, TRBV5-6, TRBV5-1 and TRBV20-1 among them. F measure grouped same-batch samples tightly together.

Comments on this clonotype: As yet, its antigen is unknown.

Carried by the TCR beta cDNA libraries were unique molecular identifiers. Starting from roughly 1.1 to 9.2 million T cells, the study yielded 460,000 or so cDNA molecules. Each CDR3 protein is one row after TCRdb ran MiXCR on the PCR reads. The sample holds 750,000 to 950,000 distinct CDR3 sequences, 53% seen once. CDR3 length: 17 amino acids. J lost 3 bases, V lost 2 bases, and 8 bases had no gene match. Germline values: CDR1 MNHEY, CDR2 SVGAGI. What was sequenced was blood. The TCR comes from a girl between 10 and 17 years old with multiple sclerosis. The chain carries TRBV6-5 and TRBJ2-5, with 11 bases fitting TRBD1. CDR3 protein: CASSYRGQGAGKETQYF. The CDR3 DNA follows: TGTGCCAGCAGTTACCGAGGACAGGGGGCTGGTAAAGAGACCCAGTACTTC.